These 29 T cell receptor beta chains came from one sample sequenced in a study of blood T cells in healthy people across ages. It was with a sample-barcoded 5' primer and a J-beta primer mix that a second PCR of roughly 7 to 12 cycles was run. TCRdb independently ran MiXCR on the 5' RACE reads; one entry per CDR3 protein. The repertoire has around 800,000 distinct CDR3 sequences, around a quarter of them found once; the top ten carry about 3%. These data also featured in a second study, about T cells of mothers and their children.

The sequenced material came from blood. The origin of the receptors is a boy aged 5-17 years in good health.

V and J are TRBV6-1 and TRBJ2-3; D may be TRBD1 (5 bases). Trimming removed 1 base from V and 4 bases from J, with 9 bases in between. The CDR3 is 14 residues long. Germline V gene sequence: CDR1 MNHNS, CDR2 SASEGT. The CDR3 region is CASSEGQRSDTQYF. The CDR3 region has the DNA TGTGCCAGCAGTGAAGGACAGAGGTCAGATACGCAGTATTTT.

The rearrangement links TRBV12-3 or TRBV12-4 to TRBJ2-3; 9 bases map to TRBD1. The ends lost 6 bases at V and 7 bases at J; junction bases unmatched: 8. The CDR3 extends over 14 amino acids. The CDR3 coding sequence is TGTGCCAGCAGCAGGACAGGGGCTCCGAATACGCAGTATTTT. This gives the protein CASSRTGAPNTQYF.

This clonotype turned up a few times. The chain links TRBV7-2 to TRBJ2-2, with D perhaps TRBD1 (7 bases). Per germline, CDR1 SGHTA and CDR2 FQGNSA. The V and J ends lost 8 bases and 7 bases respectively, with 14 bases between them. The CDR3 has 13 residues. The DNA of the CDR3 is TGTGCCAGCGGCCAGGGGGGTATCGGGGAGCTGTTTTTT. This gives the protein CASGQGGIGELFF. The full variable domain, its missing parts supplied by reference TRBV7-2 and TRBJ2-2, is GAGVSQSPSNKVTEKGKDVELRCDPISGHTALYWYRQSLGQGLEFLIYFQGNSAPDKSGLPSDRFSAERTGGSVSTLTIQRTQQEDSAVYLCASGQGGIGELFFGEGSRLTVL.

The V call is TRBV27, the J call TRBJ2-3; D remains unclear. The CDR3 is 13 amino acids. The V end lost 6 bases, the J end lost 6 bases, and 13 bases lay between the germline ends. Germline V CDR1 and CDR2: MNHEY, SMNVEV (reference sequence). CDR3 in DNA: TGTGCCAGCAGAATCGTGGGCCTGGATACGCAGTATTTT. Protein sequence: CASRIVGLDTQYF.

V is TRBV9 and J is TRBJ2-7, with D possibly being TRBD2 (5 bases). Germline-derived CDR1 and CDR2 are SGDLS and YYNGEE. The CDR3 consists of 10 residues. The CDR3 sequence is CPPGWAEQYF. In DNA, the CDR3 is TGTCCACCGGGGTGGGCCGAGCAGTACTTC.

The V and J genes are TRBV30 and TRBJ2-7, with D unclear. The ends were cut back, 4 bases at V and 1 base at J, with 5 bases in the middle. Per the germline V gene, CDR1 is GTSNPN and CDR2 is SVGIG (reference sequence). This CDR3 region has 11 residues. The CDR3: CAWTQSYEQYF. CDR3 DNA sequence: TGTGCCTGGACACAATCCTACGAGCAGTACTTC.

The genes are TRBV4-2 and TRBJ2-3; D unresolved. V was pared by 1 base and J by 6 bases, with 5 bases between. The CDR3 runs to 12 residues. The V gene's germline CDR1 is LGHNA and CDR2 YNFKEQ. The CDR3 nucleotides are TGTGCCAGCAGCCAAGGAGAGGATACGCAGTATTTT. It translates to CASSQGEDTQYF.

The J gene is TRBJ2-2, the V gene TRBV7-3; D is uncertain. Germline V gene data show CDR1 as SGHTA and CDR2 as FQGTGA. Deletions cut 4 bases from V and 1 base from J, with 13 bases between. The CDR3 extends over 16 amino acids. As DNA, the CDR3 is TGTGCCAGCAGCTCAAAAGGGATAGGGAACACCGGGGAGCTGTTTTTT. Translation gives CASSSKGIGNTGELFF. The variable domain in full, completed from reference TRBV7-3 and TRBJ2-2, reads GAGVSQTPSNKVTEKGKYVELRCDPISGHTALYWYRQSLGQGPEFLIYFQGTGAADDSGLPNDRFFAVRPEGSVSTLKIQRTERGDSAVYLCASSSKGIGNTGELFFGEGSRLTVL.

The chain carries TRBV7-8 and TRBJ2-7, with TRBD1 matching over 9 bases. J was trimmed by 7 bases and V by 5 bases; bases with no gene match: 9. Germline CDR1 SGHVS, CDR2 FQNEAQ. CDR3 length: 14 residues. DNA of the CDR3: TGTGCCAGCAGCCCACAGGGGGCTCGAGGGGAGCAGTACTTC. Amino acids: CASSPQGARGEQYF. The whole variable domain, filled in from reference TRBV7-8 and TRBJ2-7, reads GAGVSQSPRYKVAKRGQDVALRCDPISGHVSLFWYQQALGQGPEFLTYFQNEAQLDKSGLPSDRFFAERPEGSVSTLKIQRTQQEDSAVYLCASSPQGARGEQYFGPGTRLTVT.

This clonotype was found a few times. The chain is built from TRBV27 and TRBJ1-4; D is ambiguous. The CDR3 has 14 amino acids. V lost 10 bases and J 0 bases, leaving 12 bases between the germline ends. Germline V lookup: CDR1 MNHEY, CDR2 SMNVEV (reference sequence). CDR3 region: CATTPGSTNEKLFF. CDR3 DNA sequence: TGTGCCACCACCCCTGGGTCAACTAATGAAAAACTGTTTTTT.

This clonotype was recorded a few times. The chain carries TRBV7-6 and TRBJ2-1; D possibly uses TRBD1 or TRBD2 (5 bases each). The CDR3 runs 17 residues. V dropped 4 bases and J dropped 0 bases, with 16 bases sitting between them. Germline V CDR1 and CDR2: SGHVS, FNYEAQ. The CDR3 coding sequence is TGTGCCAGCAGCTCCGGACCGGCAGGGAGCTCCTACAATGAGCAGTTCTTC. As protein: CASSSGPAGSSYNEQFF. Drawing the rest from reference TRBV7-6 and TRBJ2-1, the complete variable domain is GAGVSQSPRYKVTKRGQDVALRCDPISGHVSLYWYRQALGQGPEFLTYFNYEAQQDKSGLPNDRFSAERPEGSISTLTIQRTEQRDSAMYRCASSSGPAGSSYNEQFFGPGTRLTVL.

This clonotype has more than one count but fewer than ten. This chain uses TRBV4-1 with TRBJ1-1; a possible D gene is TRBD1 (6 bases). The CDR3 contains 12 residues. The V end was cut by 3 bases, the J end by 5 bases, with 7 bases between. The germline gives CDR1 MGHRA, CDR2 YSYEKL. The CDR3 region has the DNA TGCGCCAGCAGCCAGGGGGCAACTGAAGCTTTCTTT. Translation gives CASSQGATEAFF.

V usage is TRBV5-1 and J usage is TRBJ1-1; D might be TRBD1 (5 bases). The V gene's germline CDR1 is SGHRS and CDR2 YFSETQ. Trimming took off 8 bases at V and 7 bases at J, with 21 bases between the two ends. This CDR3 region has 14 residues. The CDR3 DNA is TGCGCCAGTAGGGCCGCCGGGACCGATTTTGAAGCTTTCTTT. As protein: CASRAAGTDFEAFF.

This clonotype occurred a few times. V usage is TRBV7-3 and J usage is TRBJ1-1, with TRBD1 as a possible D gene (5 bases). Per germline, CDR1 SGHTA and CDR2 FQGTGA. V gave up 5 bases and J gave up 4 bases, with 14 bases separating them. The CDR3 consists of 14 residues. CDR3 region: CASSPQGQGTEAFF. The CDR3 DNA reads TGTGCCAGCAGCCCTCAGGGCCAGGGCACTGAAGCTTTCTTT.

The chain employs TRBV12-3 or TRBV12-4 and TRBJ2-7; 9 bases agree with TRBD2. This CDR3 spans 15 amino acids. J gave up 1 base and V 7 bases, and 8 bases lay outside the gene matches. The DNA for the CDR3 is TGTGCCAGCACCCTGAGCGGGGGGCTATCCTACGAGCAGTACTTC. This codes for CASTLSGGLSYEQYF.

This chain connects TRBV12-3 or TRBV12-4 to TRBJ1-1; no reliable D call. The CDR3 spans 12 residues. The V and J ends lost 6 bases and 8 bases respectively, with 13 bases between them. The CDR3 DNA reads as TGTGCCAGCAGCCCATTTCGGTCAGAAGCTTTCTTT. Amino acid sequence: CASSPFRSEAFF.

V is TRBV3-1 and J is TRBJ2-5; maybe TRBD1 (5 bases). Matching the DNA end better, TRBJ2-7 makes the J call doubtful. Germline V gene data show CDR1 as LGHDT and CDR2 as YNNKEL (reference sequence). This CDR3 has 20 residues. CDR3 protein: CASSQGAPALLMGRINEQYF. As DNA, the CDR3 is TGTGCCAGCAGCCAAGGCGCGCCCGCCCTTTTGATGGGGCGCATCAACGAGCAGTACTTC.

The J gene is TRBJ1-1, the V gene TRBV12-3 or TRBV12-4; D gene uncertain. V lost 7 bases and J 4 bases, leaving 19 bases between the germline ends. The length of the CDR3 is 15 residues. CDR3 coding DNA: TGTGCCAGCACCCCCGGCGGTCGACTTGGCACTGAAGCTTTCTTT. Translated, it gives CASTPGGRLGTEAFF.

This clonotype was counted many times. As DNA, the CDR3 is TGTGCCAGCAGCCAAGGGGTCCGGGCTCCATACCATGAGCAGTTCTTC. It specifies CASSQGVRAPYHEQFF. This sequence joins TRBV21-1 and TRBJ2-1. TRBV21-1 is tagged as a pseudogene. The CDR3 sequence is 16 residues long.

The J gene is TRBJ2-5, the V gene TRBV7-2; 9 positions agree with TRBD1. The J call may not be correct, given that the DNA end is closer to TRBJ2-7. Germline CDR1 SGHTA, CDR2 FQGNSA. This CDR3 has 17 amino acids. Written as DNA, the CDR3 is TGTGCCAGCAGCTTCCGGTCGGGACAGGGAATTAACTACGAGCAGTACTTC. Translated: CASSFRSGQGINYEQYF.

This chain uses TRBV6-1 with TRBJ1-4; tentatively, D is TRBD1 (5 bases). Germline values: CDR1 MNHNS, CDR2 SASEGT. This CDR3 contains 13 residues. Trimming took 8 bases from V and 8 from J, leaving 15 bases between them. CDR3 sequence reads: CASARGAAEKLFF. The CDR3 nucleotides are TGTGCCAGCGCTCGAGGGGCCGCGGAAAAACTGTTTTTT.

This clonotype was seen more than once but under ten times. The genes are TRBV4-2 and TRBJ2-5, with 13 nucleotides matching TRBD2. The germline CDR1 and CDR2 sequences are LGHNA and YNFKEQ. The ends lost 4 bases at V and 1 base at J; junction bases unmatched: 12. CDR3 size: 19 residues. For the CDR3, the DNA is TGTGCCAGCAGCCTGTACGGACTAGCGGGGGTGGGACCCCAAGAGACCCAGTACTTC. It encodes CASSLYGLAGVGPQETQYF.

J is TRBJ2-5 and V is TRBV20-1, with 10 bases lining up with TRBD1. V shed 7 bases and J 5 bases; nucleotides not matched to a gene: 10. CDR1 is DFQATT and CDR2 is SNEGSKA in the germline V gene (reference sequence). The CDR3 length is 14 residues. The CDR3 sequence: CSVKDRGYIETQYF. The CDR3 bases are TGCAGTGTGAAGGACAGGGGGTATATCGAGACCCAGTACTTC.

This chain uses TRBV20-1 with TRBJ2-5; D is ambiguous. The CDR3 has 16 residues. Per germline, CDR1 DFQATT and CDR2 SNEGSKA (reference sequence). The germline V and J ends were trimmed by 1 base and 1 base, with 16 bases remaining between them. For the CDR3, the DNA is TGCAGTGCTAGAGTCCCTCGGTTATGGAGCCAAGAGACCCAGTACTTC. Translating gives CSARVPRLWSQETQYF.

The chain's CDR3 is CASSPREGGSREQYF. CDR3 DNA: TGTGCCAGCAGTCCCCGGGAAGGAGGGTCCCGCGAGCAGTACTTC. The genes are TRBV12-3 or TRBV12-4 and TRBJ2-7, with a weak D call TRBD2 (6 bases). The CDR3 has 15 amino acids. The ends were cut back, 5 bases at V and 6 bases at J, with 20 bases in the middle.

This rearrangement joins TRBV6-5 to TRBJ1-1, with 7 bases that match TRBD1. The V and J ends lost 6 bases and 6 bases, in that order; junction bases with no gene match: 4. Germline V CDR1 and CDR2: MNHEY, SVGAGI. The CDR3 is made up of 12 amino acids. For the CDR3, the DNA is TGTGCCAGCAGCCGAGGACAGGCTGAAGCTTTCTTT. Translating gives CASSRGQAEAFF.

The chain carries TRBV10-3 and TRBJ1-1; D is uncertain. The V end lost 2 bases, the J end lost 11 bases, and 12 bases lay between the germline ends. Looked up from germline, CDR1 is ENHRY and CDR2 is SYGVKD. The CDR3 spans 12 residues. The CDR3 region is CAISEGPSTAFF. The CDR3 bases are TGTGCCATCAGTGAGGGCCCCTCGACCGCTTTCTTT.

The rearrangement uses TRBV7-9 and TRBJ2-5; a possible D gene is TRBD2 (5 bases). Gene TRBJ2-7 matches the end of the DNA better, so the J call may be wrong. From germline, CDR1 is SEHNR and CDR2 FQNEAQ (reference sequence). The CDR3 has 15 residues. The CDR3 reads CASSFVAPLWYEQYF. CDR3 sequence (DNA): TGTGCCAGCAGCTTTGTAGCGCCCCTTTGGTACGAGCAGTACTTC.

The chain is built from TRBV7-3 and TRBJ2-2; a weak D match, TRBD2 (5 bases). In germline, CDR1 is SGHTA, CDR2 FQGTGA. The CDR3 is 14 amino acids. The ends were cut back, 5 bases at V and 2 bases at J, with 9 bases in the middle. CDR3 residues: CASSRTLNTGELFF. Here the CDR3 DNA reads TGTGCCAGCAGCAGGACTCTTAACACCGGGGAGCTGTTTTTT.